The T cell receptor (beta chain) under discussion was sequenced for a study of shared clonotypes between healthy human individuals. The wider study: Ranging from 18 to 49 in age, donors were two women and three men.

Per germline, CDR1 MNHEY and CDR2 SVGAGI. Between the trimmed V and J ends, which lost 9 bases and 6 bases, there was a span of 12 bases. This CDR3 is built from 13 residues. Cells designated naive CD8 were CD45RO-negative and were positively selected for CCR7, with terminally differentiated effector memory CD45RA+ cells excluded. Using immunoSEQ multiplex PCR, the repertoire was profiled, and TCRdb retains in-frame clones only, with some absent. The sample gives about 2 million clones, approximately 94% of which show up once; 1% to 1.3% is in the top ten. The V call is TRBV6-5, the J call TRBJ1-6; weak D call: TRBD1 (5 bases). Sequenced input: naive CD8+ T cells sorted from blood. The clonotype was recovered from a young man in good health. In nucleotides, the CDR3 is TGTGCCAGTGGGGGGGGGTTTAATTCACCCCTCCACTTT. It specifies CASGGGFNSPLHF.